A selection of T cell receptor beta chains follows, all from one sample in a study of blood T cells in healthy people across ages. Via MiXCR, TCRdb re-called the 5' RACE reads, giving one row per CDR3 protein. The table includes some 690,000 distinct CDR3 sequences, about a fifth detected once. Material: blood. These receptor sequences come from an older man in good health. CDR3s include the opening cysteine and the closing phenylalanine or tryptophan. The D gene is left open where the match is weak. Rows give clone size only sometimes, using once, few, many, or a class for an expanded clone.

j_call,clone_size,d_call,v_call,cdr3_nt,cdr3_aa
TRBJ2-1,.,.,TRBV12-3/TRBV12-4,TGTGCCAGCAGTTTAGTTTTGGGGGAGCTACTTTACAATGAGCAGTTCTTC,CASSLVLGELLYNEQFF
TRBJ2-7,.,.,TRBV25-1,TGTGCCGGCAGTGATACGGGGGCGAAGACCTACGAGCAGTACTTC,CAGSDTGAKTYEQYF
TRBJ1-5,.,.,TRBV6-6,TGTGCCAGCAGGGAGATAGTAGGGAATCAGCCCCAGCATTTT,CASREIVGNQPQHF
TRBJ1-1,.,.,TRBV6-9,TGTGCCAGCAGCCGAATCGGTCGTAGCGCTGAAGCTTTCTTT,CASSRIGRSAEAFF
TRBJ2-4,few,TRBD2,TRBV7-2,TGTGCCAGCAGCTTTCGCGGGAGGGGTAAAAACATTCAGTACTTC,CASSFRGRGKNIQYF
TRBJ2-3,few,TRBD2,TRBV3-1,TGTGCCAGCAGCCGTTGGACTAGTTTGCCAGATACGCAGTATTTT,CASSRWTSLPDTQYF
TRBJ1-2,few,.,TRBV7-8,TGTGCCAGCAGCGCGCAGGTGGACTATGGCTACACCTTC,CASSAQVDYGYTF
TRBJ2-3,few,.,TRBV5-1,TGCGCCAGCAGCCCGGCGGACAGCGTCGGCACAGATACGCAGTATTTT,CASSPADSVGTDTQYF
TRBJ2-1,.,TRBD1,TRBV5-1,TGCGCCAGCAGCTCCACAGGGGGACCCTACAATGAGCAGTTCTTC,CASSSTGGPYNEQFF
TRBJ1-2,few,.,TRBV12-3/TRBV12-4,TGTGCCAGCAGTTCTAATAAAGCACGCGGCTACACCTTC,CASSSNKARGYTF
TRBJ2-3,.,.,TRBV5-1,TGCGCCAGCAGCTTGGCGGGCAGGAGAGCGGGTACGCAGTATTTT,CASSLAGRRAGTQYF
TRBJ2-5,.,.,TRBV7-2,TGTGCCAGCACCAGGGAGCGGGAGACCCAGTACTTC,CASTRERETQYF
TRBJ2-1,many,TRBD2,TRBV7-3,TGTGCCAGCAGCCAAGGACTAGCGGGAGGGAATGAGCAGTTCTTC,CASSQGLAGGNEQFF
TRBJ2-7,few,.,TRBV19,TGTGCCAGTAGTATTCCGGACGGGATCGGCGAGCAGTACTTC,CASSIPDGIGEQYF
TRBJ2-1,few,.,TRBV5-1,TGCGCCAGCAGCTTGGGCGGGAAGGGTCTTTTTAATGAGCAGTTCTTC,CASSLGGKGLFNEQFF
TRBJ1-2,few,TRBD1,TRBV7-8,TGTGCCAGCAGCTTCAGGGACAGGGGAGACTATGACTACACCTTC,CASSFRDRGDYDYTF
TRBJ1-1,.,.,TRBV5-1,TGCGCCAGCAGCTCTTATCCGACAGGCCCAAGCGGGATGAACACTGAAGCTTTCTTT,CASSSYPTGPSGMNTEAFF
TRBJ1-6,.,.,TRBV5-1,TGCGCCAGCAGACAAGACCCCAGCTCACCCCTCCGCTTT,CASRQDPSSPLRF
TRBJ1-2,.,.,TRBV28,TGTGCCAGCAGTTCCTCGATCAACGGGGACTATGGCTACACCTTC,CASSSSINGDYGYTF
TRBJ2-5,few,.,TRBV7-8,TGTGCCAGCAGCTTAGGCACGCTCCAAGAGACCCAGTACTTC,CASSLGTLQETQYF
TRBJ1-3,.,.,TRBV15,TGTGCCACCAGGCCCGGGACTGGAAACACCATATATTTT,CATRPGTGNTIYF
TRBJ2-3,few,.,TRBV21-1,TGTGCCAGCAGCAAAGCCGGAGCGGAGCCCACAGATACGCAGTATTTT,CASSKAGAEPTDTQYF
TRBJ2-7,.,TRBD1,TRBV7-8,TGTGCCAGCAGCCCATTCGGGACAGGGACCTACGAGCAGTACTTC,CASSPFGTGTYEQYF
TRBJ1-1,.,TRBD1,TRBV29-1,TGCAGCGTTGGGACAGGAGTTGAAGCTTTCTTT,CSVGTGVEAFF
TRBJ2-5,few,TRBD1,TRBV14,TGTGCCAGCAGCCAAGATCCAGCAGGGGGAGAGACCCAGTACTTC,CASSQDPAGGETQYF
TRBJ2-5,.,.,TRBV9,TGTGCCAGCAGCGTAGCAGCTGGATTGCAAGAGACCCAGTACTTC,CASSVAAGLQETQYF
TRBJ1-2,.,.,TRBV3-1,TGTGCCAGCAGCCGAGGGGACCTAGGAATCTATGGCTACACCTTC,CASSRGDLGIYGYTF
TRBJ2-5,few,.,TRBV20-1,TGCAGTGCTGATGGCGCAGAGCTTTACCAAGAGACCCAGTACTTC,CSADGAELYQETQYF
TRBJ2-1,few,.,TRBV29-1,TGCAGCGTTGTGGGCAGCGGGCGGTTGAATGAGCAGTTCTTC,CSVVGSGRLNEQFF
TRBJ2-5,.,.,TRBV10-2,TGCGCCAGCAGTGAGGGTCTGATGGGCGGGGTCGAGACCCAGTACTTC,CASSEGLMGGVETQYF
TRBJ2-5,many,TRBD2,TRBV4-2,TGTGCCAGCAGCCAAGGGGCTAGCGGGTCTTTCCAAGAGACCCAGTACTTC,CASSQGASGSFQETQYF
TRBJ1-1,.,.,TRBV18,TGTGCCAGCTCAAGAACCGATGATTGGGGGAACACTGAAGCTTTCTTT,CASSRTDDWGNTEAFF
TRBJ2-3,.,TRBD1,TRBV29-1,TGCAGCGTTGGAGCGCTTGGACAGGTCACAGATACGCAGTATTTT,CSVGALGQVTDTQYF
TRBJ2-3,.,TRBD1,TRBV18,TGTGCCAGCTCTTCACAACAGGGGGATACGCAGTATTTT,CASSSQQGDTQYF
TRBJ2-1,.,TRBD2,TRBV20-1,TGCAGTGCTAGACGGCGGGGGACTCAGTACAATGAGCAGTTCTTC,CSARRRGTQYNEQFF
TRBJ1-1,few,.,TRBV3-1,TGTGCCAGCAGCCCAAGAGGGCGGGGCGAAGCTTTCTTT,CASSPRGRGEAFF
TRBJ1-6,few,.,TRBV4-1,TGCGCCAGCAGCCAAGGCCACTCTAATTCCCCCCTCCACTTT,CASSQGHSNSPLHF
TRBJ2-7,once,TRBD2,TRBV7-9,TGTTCCAGCAGCTTAGCGGGCTACGAGCAGTACTTC,CSSSLAGYEQYF
TRBJ2-7,few,TRBD1,TRBV10-3,TGTGCCACGACCGGTGGACAGGGGGCTCACGAGCAGTACTTC,CATTGGQGAHEQYF
TRBJ2-4,.,.,TRBV4-3,TGCGCCAGCAGCCAAGATTGGCGGGTGAGGGCCAAAAACATTCAGTACTTC,CASSQDWRVRAKNIQYF
TRBJ2-2,.,.,TRBV9,TGTGCCAGCAGCGTAGCTATGGGGACCGGGGAGCTGTTTTTT,CASSVAMGTGELFF
TRBJ2-1,few,.,TRBV20-1,TGCAGTGCTAAGGGCCCCCCCTACAATGAGCAGTTCTTC,CSAKGPPYNEQFF
TRBJ1-1,few,.,TRBV27,TGTGCCGCTCGAAGGGGAGAGGGGCATACTGAAGCTTTCTTT,CAARRGEGHTEAFF
TRBJ2-1,few,TRBD2,TRBV5-1,TGCGCCAGCAGCTTGGACGCTAGCGGGAGGACTATGTACAATGAGCAGTTCTTC,CASSLDASGRTMYNEQFF
TRBJ2-1,.,.,TRBV6-2/TRBV6-3,TGTGCCAGCAGCCTACTCGTCCCATACAATGAGCAGTTCTTC,CASSLLVPYNEQFF
TRBJ1-1,.,TRBD1,TRBV5-1,TGCGCCAGCAGCTTGGGACAGGGGCCTCTCTCAGCTTTCTTT,CASSLGQGPLSAFF
TRBJ2-3,few,.,TRBV20-1,TGCAGTGCTAGAGATGGGGGGCGGAACACAGATACGCAGTATTTT,CSARDGGRNTDTQYF
TRBJ2-3,.,.,TRBV5-1,TGCGCCAGCAGCTTGCAGGTTTCGGCAGATACGCAGTATTTT,CASSLQVSADTQYF
TRBJ2-7,.,TRBD2,TRBV12-3/TRBV12-4,TGTGCCAGCAGCCCCCGGCGGACTAGGGACGAGCAGTACTTC,CASSPRRTRDEQYF
TRBJ2-7,.,TRBD2,TRBV10-3,TGTGCCATCAGTGAGTCGGGGACTAGCGGGCACTCCTACGAGCAGTACTTC,CAISESGTSGHSYEQYF
TRBJ2-3,.,.,TRBV4-2,TGTGCCAGCAGCCAAGAGTTCACAGATACGCAGTATTTT,CASSQEFTDTQYF
TRBJ1-6,many,TRBD1,TRBV18,TGTGCCAGCTCATTGGTCCCGGGACAGAATAATTCACCCCTCCACTTT,CASSLVPGQNNSPLHF
TRBJ1-1,few,.,TRBV11-2,TGTGCCAGCAGCCCCACGGAACTGAACACTGAAGCTTTCTTT,CASSPTELNTEAFF
TRBJ1-5,.,.,TRBV24-1,TGTGCCACCAGTGACTTGGACACGAGCAATCAGCCCCAGCATTTT,CATSDLDTSNQPQHF
TRBJ2-3,few,.,TRBV12-3/TRBV12-4,TGTGCCAGCAGAGCGGATCCTAGCACAGATACGCAGTATTTT,CASRADPSTDTQYF